This T cell receptor (beta chain) was identified during a study of shared clonotypes between healthy human individuals (dated by TCRdb to the early 2020s). Regarding the research as a whole: The cohort included three men and a couple of women between 18 and 49 years of age. Different laboratories and diverse techniques were used to prepare libraries and sequence TCR repertoires, to increase sequencing depth and limit assay-specific biases. Per donor, leukapheresis produced somewhere between about 0.94 and 9.5 billion PBMCs. To estimate repertoire size and how much clonotypes are shared between individuals, the study performed deep sequencing of blood TCR repertoires from 4 to 6 healthy adults. Findings and caveats that apply to the study as a whole: Sampling was limited to blood, and TCR repertoires in tissue likely differ from TCR repertoires in blood. Pairwise subsampling indicated that sequencing depth was expected to affect the degree of clonotype sharing among donors. Because the study included a small number of donors, the genetic and exposure-history diversity represented was limited.

Points on this clone: The target of this receptor is not known. There are no base qualities to consult, and no much larger clone falls within one base.

Germline trimming amounts to 5 bases on V and 4 bases on J, with 2 as the count of junction bases outside the gene matches. CDR1 and CDR2, looked up from the germline V gene, are MDHEN and SYDVKM. The CDR3 covers 14 residues, taking in both the cysteine and the phenylalanine. Only CDR3 DNA is held: 42 bases, read in frame from base 1. TCR CDR3 regions were amplified from genomic DNA by multiplex PCR using the deep immunoSEQ assay. Genomic DNA extracted from each cell subset was distributed evenly over all wells of several immunoSEQ 96-well plates, and each plate served as one replicate. For unsorted PBMC, approximately 290 ng of genomic DNA, equivalent to roughly 30,000 T cell genomes, went into each replicate PCR. Unsorted PBMC genomic DNA was sequenced across ten immunoSEQ deep assay plates. Purified libraries were measured with a Qubit 3.0 fluorometer, size-checked on a Bioanalyzer 2100, and measured again with the KAPA Library Quantification kit. Every immunoSEQ 96-well plate was sequenced on a separate single-read 150-cycle Illumina NextSeq 550 flow cell. Concerning the study's data processing: Because the immunoSEQ output held only junctional sequences and lacked quality scores, the filtering could not match the filtering applied to full-length reads. To assign V/J genes and CDR3, sequences were annotated using PyIR, a Python wrapper for IgBLAST v1.9, with IMGT germline references. Reads with weak V/J assignments (E-value above 1e-6), missing CDR3, stop codons, out-of-frame junctions, or ambiguous translated residues were removed. A V3J clonotype was defined by an identical inferred V gene, J gene, and CDR3 amino acid sequence. To compute the percentage overlap between repertoires, the number of shared unique clonotypes was divided by the size of the smaller repertoire. Three approaches were used to assess repertoire richness: RTK rarefaction, the Chao1 estimator, and Recon v2.1 estimates of unobserved clonotypes. What TCRdb holds here is the immuneACCESS table cut down to in-frame rearrangements. Part of the clones is not present; checked against another copy, under half of the missing clones reflect an unresolved V gene, and the others are unexplained. That table is the source of V, J and clone size, and D and trimming were worked out from the DNA. This sample lists 500,000 to 650,000 clones; around 80% were detected once. The ten top clones hold around 12% of the sample.

Donors were healthy HIV-negative adults with no recently reported acute infections or vaccinations. Every donor was a Caucasian adult living in Nashville, Tennessee, USA. In the unsorted samples, around 81 million PBMCs were counted, and genomic DNA was extracted using the QIAamp DNA Blood Mini kit. After blood collection by leukapheresis, PBMCs were isolated using Ficoll-Histopaque density gradient centrifugation and then cryopreserved in the vapor phase of liquid nitrogen. The receptor chain draws on TRBV28 and TRBJ2-1, and 10 bases in between align with TRBD2. The sequence was collected from a woman aged 40 to 49 in good health. Some clones in this sample may be carry-over from other donors' samples. The sample was PBMCs. For the CDR3, the sequence is CASSKREGYNEQFF. The DNA sequence is TGTGCCAGCAGTAAGCGGGAGGGGTACAATGAGCAGTTCTTC.